Here is one TCR beta chain with its context. These data are taken from a study of Ad26.COV2.S vaccination and SARS-CoV-2 variants. Trimming cost V 7 bases and J 2 bases; bases outside gene matches: 6. The germline V gene encodes CDR1 SNHLY and CDR2 FYNNEI. The CDR3 length is 14 residues. This sample's treatment: about 20 received Ad26.COV2.S at low or high dose, single or two shots; five or six received placebo; per-sample allocation not given. Sampling was performed 63 days after the first vaccine or placebo injection. The donor's status was that of an adult aged 18-55 years in Boston. The assay was immunoSEQ multiplex PCR, and TCRdb's table has in-frame clones only and misses some. The sample includes around 340,000 clones, roughly nine tenths of them seen just once.

The chain carries TRBV2 and TRBJ2-3; 7 bases align to TRBD2. The sample was peripheral blood, taken in a trial of Ad26.COV2.S vaccine versus placebo. The receptor comes from a person aged 18-65 years who received the Ad26.COV2.S COVID-19 vaccine or a placebo. DNA for the CDR3: TGTGCCAGCACCTGGGGGGGTCTCACAGATACGCAGTATTTT. Protein sequence: CASTWGGLTDTQYF. The variable domain in full, completed from reference TRBV2 and TRBJ2-3, reads EPEVTQTPSHQVTQMGQEVILRCVPISNHLYFYWYRQILGQKVEFLVSFYNNEISEKSEIFDDQFSVERPDGSNFTLKIRSTKLEDSAMYFCASTWGGLTDTQYFGPGTRLTVL.